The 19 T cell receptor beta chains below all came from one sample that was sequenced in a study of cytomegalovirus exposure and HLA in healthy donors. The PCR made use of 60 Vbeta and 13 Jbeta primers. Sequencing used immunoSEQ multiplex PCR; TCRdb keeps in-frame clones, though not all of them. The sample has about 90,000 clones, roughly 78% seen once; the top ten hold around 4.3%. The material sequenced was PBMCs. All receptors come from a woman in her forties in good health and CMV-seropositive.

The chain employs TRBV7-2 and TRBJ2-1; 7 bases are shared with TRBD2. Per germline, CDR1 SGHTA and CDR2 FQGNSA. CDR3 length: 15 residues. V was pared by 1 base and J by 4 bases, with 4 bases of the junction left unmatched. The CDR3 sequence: CASSLGGGGYNEQFF. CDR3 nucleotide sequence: TGTGCCAGCAGCTTAGGGGGCGGGGGATACAATGAGCAGTTCTTC.

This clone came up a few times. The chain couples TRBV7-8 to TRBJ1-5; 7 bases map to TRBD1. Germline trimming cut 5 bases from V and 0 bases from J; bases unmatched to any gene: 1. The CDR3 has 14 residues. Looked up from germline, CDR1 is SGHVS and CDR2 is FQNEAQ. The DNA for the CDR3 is TGTGCCAGCAGCGGACAGGTTAGCAATCAGCCCCAGCATTTT. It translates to CASSGQVSNQPQHF.

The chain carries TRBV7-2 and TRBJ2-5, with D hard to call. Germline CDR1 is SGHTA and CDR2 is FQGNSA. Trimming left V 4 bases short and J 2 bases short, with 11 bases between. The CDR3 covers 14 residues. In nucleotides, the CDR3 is TGTGCCAGCAGCTCCAATAGCCTTCAAGAGACCCAGTACTTC. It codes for CASSSNSLQETQYF.

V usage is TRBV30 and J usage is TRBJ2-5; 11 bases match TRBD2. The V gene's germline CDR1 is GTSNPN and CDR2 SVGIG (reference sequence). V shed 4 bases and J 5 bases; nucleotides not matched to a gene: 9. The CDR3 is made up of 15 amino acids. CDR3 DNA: TGTGCCTGGATTCCTAGCGGGGGGCGGGGGGAGACCCAGTACTTC. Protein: CAWIPSGGRGETQYF.

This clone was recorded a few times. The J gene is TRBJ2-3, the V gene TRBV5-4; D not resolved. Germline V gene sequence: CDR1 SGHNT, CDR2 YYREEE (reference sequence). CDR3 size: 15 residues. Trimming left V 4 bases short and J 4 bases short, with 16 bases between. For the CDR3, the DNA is TGTGCCAGCAGCGAACTCCCTCGCCACCCAGATACGCAGTATTTT. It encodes CASSELPRHPDTQYF.

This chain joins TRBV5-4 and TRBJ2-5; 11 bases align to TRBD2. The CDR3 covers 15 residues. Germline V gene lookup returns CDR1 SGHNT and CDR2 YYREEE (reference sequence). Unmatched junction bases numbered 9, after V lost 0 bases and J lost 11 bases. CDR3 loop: CASSLVTSGMGEQYF. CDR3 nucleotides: TGTGCCAGCAGCTTGGTGACTAGCGGGATGGGAGAGCAGTACTTC.

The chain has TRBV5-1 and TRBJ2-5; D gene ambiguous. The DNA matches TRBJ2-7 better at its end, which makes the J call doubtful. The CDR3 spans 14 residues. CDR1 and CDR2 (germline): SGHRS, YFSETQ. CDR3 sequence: CASSLSVPSYEQYF. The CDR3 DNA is TGCGCCAGCAGCTTGAGCGTCCCCTCCTACGAGCAGTACTTC.

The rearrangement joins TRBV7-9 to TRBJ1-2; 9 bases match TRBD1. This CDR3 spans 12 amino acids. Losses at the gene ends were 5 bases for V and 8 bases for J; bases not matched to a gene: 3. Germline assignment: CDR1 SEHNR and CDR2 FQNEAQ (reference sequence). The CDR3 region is CASSGTGWGYTF. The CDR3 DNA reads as TGTGCCAGCAGCGGGACAGGGTGGGGCTACACCTTC.

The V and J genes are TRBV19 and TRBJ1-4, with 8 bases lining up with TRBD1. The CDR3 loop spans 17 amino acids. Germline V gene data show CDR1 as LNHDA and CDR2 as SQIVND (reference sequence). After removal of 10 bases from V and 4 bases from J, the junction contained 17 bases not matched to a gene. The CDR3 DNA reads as TGTGCCACAAACCCAAAGAACCAGGGGGCGCGTAATGAAAAACTGTTTTTT. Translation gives CATNPKNQGARNEKLFF.

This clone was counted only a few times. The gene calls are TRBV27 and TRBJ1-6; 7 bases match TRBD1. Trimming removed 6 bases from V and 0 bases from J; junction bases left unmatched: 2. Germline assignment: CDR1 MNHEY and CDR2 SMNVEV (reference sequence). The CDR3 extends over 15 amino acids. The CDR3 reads CASRGQSSYNSPLHF. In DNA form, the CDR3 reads TGTGCCAGCAGGGGACAGAGCTCCTATAATTCACCCCTCCACTTT.

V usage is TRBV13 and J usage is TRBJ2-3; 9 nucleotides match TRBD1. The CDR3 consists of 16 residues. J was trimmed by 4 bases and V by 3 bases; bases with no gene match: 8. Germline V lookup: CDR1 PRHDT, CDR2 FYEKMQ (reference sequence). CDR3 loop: CASSFGPQGAADTQYF. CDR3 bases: TGTGCCAGCAGCTTTGGCCCACAGGGGGCCGCAGATACGCAGTATTTT.

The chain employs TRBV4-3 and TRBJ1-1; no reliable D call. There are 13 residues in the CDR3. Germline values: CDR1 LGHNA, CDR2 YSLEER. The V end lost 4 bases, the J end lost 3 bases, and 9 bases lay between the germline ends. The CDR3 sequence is CASSLTADTEAFF. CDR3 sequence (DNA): TGCGCCAGCAGCCTTACAGCGGACACTGAAGCTTTCTTT.

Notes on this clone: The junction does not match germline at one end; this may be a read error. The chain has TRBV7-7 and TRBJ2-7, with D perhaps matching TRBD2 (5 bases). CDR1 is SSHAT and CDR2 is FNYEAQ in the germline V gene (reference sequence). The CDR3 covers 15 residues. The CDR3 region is CASSLGVGVIYEQYF. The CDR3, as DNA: TGTGCTAGCAGCTTAGGAGTCGGGGTCATCTACGAGCAGTACTTC.

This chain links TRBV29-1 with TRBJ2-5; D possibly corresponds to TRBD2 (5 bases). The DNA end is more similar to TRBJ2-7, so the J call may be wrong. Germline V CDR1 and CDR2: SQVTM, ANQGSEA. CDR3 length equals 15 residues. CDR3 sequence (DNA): TGCAGCGTTGAGTTAGCGTCCAAGGGAAACTACGAGCAGTACTTC. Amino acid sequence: CSVELASKGNYEQYF.

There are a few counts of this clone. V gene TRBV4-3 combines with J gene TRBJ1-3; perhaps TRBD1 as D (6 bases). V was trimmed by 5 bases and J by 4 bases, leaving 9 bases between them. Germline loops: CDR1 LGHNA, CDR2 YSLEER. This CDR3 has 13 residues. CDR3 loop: CASSDGQGNTIYF. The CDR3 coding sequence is TGCGCCAGCAGCGATGGACAGGGAAACACCATATATTTT.

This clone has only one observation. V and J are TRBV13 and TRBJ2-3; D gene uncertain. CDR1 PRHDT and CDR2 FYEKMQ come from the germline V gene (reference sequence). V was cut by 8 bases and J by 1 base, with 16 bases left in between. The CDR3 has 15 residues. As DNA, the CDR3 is TGTGCCAGCGTCCGCTTATCTCGCGGCACAGATACGCAGTATTTT. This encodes CASVRLSRGTDTQYF.

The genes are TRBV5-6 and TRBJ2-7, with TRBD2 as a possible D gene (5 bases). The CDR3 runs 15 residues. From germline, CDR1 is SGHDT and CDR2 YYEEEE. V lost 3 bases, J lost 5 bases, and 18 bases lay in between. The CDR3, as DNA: TGTGCCAGCAGCTCGGTAGCCCCTGGTAGCGACGAGCAGTACTTC. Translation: CASSSVAPGSDEQYF.

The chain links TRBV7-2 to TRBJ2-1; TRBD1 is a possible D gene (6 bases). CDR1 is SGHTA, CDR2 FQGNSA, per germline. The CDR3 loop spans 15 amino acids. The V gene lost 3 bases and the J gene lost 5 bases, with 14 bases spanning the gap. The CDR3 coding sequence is TGTGCCAGCAGCTTGCGGTGGGGGCTTAACAATGAGCAGTTCTTC. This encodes CASSLRWGLNNEQFF.

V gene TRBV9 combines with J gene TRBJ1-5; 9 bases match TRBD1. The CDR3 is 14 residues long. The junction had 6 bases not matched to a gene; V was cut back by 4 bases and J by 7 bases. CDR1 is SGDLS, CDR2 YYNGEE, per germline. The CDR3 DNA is TGTGCCAGCAGCCCCGGGACAGGGATCCAGCCCCAGCATTTT. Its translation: CASSPGTGIQPQHF. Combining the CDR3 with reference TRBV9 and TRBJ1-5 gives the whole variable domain DSGVTQTPKHLITATGQRVTLRCSPRSGDLSVYWYQQSLDQGLQFLIQYYNGEERAKGNILERFSAQQFPDLHSELNLSSLELGDSALYFCASSPGTGIQPQHFGDGTRLSIL.